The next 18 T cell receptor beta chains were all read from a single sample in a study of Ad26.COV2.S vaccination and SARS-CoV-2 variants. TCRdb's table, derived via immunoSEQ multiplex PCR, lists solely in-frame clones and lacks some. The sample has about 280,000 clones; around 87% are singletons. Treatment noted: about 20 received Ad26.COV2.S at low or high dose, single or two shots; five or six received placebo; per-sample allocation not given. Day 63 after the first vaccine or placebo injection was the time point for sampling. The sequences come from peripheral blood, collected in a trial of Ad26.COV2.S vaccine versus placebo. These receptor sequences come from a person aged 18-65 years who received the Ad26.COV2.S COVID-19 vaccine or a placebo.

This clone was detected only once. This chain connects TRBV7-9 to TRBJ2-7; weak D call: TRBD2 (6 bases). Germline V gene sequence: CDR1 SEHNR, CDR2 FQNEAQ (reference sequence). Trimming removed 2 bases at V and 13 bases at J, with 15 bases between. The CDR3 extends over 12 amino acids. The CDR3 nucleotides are TGTGCCAGCAGCTTAACCCGGGACTCTCTTTACTTC. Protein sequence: CASSLTRDSLYF.

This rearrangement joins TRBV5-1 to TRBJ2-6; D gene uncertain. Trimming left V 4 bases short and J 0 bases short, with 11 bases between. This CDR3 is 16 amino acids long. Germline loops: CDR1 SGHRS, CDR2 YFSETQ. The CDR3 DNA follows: TGCGCCAGCAGCAGAACGGGTTCCTCTGGGGCCAACGTCCTGACTTTC. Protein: CASSRTGSSGANVLTF.

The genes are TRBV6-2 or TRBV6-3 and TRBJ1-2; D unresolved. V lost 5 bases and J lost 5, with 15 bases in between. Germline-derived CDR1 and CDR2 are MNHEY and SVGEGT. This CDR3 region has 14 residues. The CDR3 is CASSLRGGLYGYTF. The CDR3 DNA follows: TGTGCCAGCAGTCTCCGGGGAGGGTTGTATGGCTACACCTTC.

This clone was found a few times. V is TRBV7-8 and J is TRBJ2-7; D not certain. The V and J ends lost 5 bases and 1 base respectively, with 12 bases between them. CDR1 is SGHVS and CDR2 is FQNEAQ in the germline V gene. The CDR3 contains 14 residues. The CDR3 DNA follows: TGTGCCAGCAGCCCTAGAAGCTATTCCTACGAGCAGTACTTC. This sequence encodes CASSPRSYSYEQYF.

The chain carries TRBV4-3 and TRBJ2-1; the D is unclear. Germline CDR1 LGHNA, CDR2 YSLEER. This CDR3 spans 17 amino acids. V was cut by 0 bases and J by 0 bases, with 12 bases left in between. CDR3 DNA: TGCGCCAGCAGCCAAGAGGTCGCTGTCAGCTCCTACAATGAGCAGTTCTTC. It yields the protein CASSQEVAVSSYNEQFF.

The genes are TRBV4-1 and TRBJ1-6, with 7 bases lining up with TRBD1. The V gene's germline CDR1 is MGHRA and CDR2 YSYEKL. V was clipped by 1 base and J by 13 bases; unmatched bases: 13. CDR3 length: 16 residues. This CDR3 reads CASSQGRGQRSRPLHF. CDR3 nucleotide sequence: TGCGCCAGCAGCCAAGGGAGGGGACAGAGGTCCCGGCCCCTCCACTTT.

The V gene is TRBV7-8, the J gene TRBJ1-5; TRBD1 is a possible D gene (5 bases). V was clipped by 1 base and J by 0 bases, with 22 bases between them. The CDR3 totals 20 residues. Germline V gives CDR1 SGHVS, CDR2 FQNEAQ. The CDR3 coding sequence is TGTGCCAGCAGCTTAGTGAGGGGCGGAAGGCGGAATTATAGCAATCAGCCCCAGCATTTT. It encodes CASSLVRGGRRNYSNQPQHF.

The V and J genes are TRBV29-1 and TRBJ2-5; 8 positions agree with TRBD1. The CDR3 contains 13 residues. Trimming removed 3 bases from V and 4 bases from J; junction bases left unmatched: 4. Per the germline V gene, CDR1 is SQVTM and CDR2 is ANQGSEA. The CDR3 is CSVDMGQAETQYF. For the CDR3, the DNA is TGCAGCGTTGATATGGGACAGGCAGAGACCCAGTACTTC.

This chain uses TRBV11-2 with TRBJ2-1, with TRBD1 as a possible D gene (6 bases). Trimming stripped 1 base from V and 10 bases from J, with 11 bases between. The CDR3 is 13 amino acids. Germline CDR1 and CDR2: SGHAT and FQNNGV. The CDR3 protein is CASSLVGASEQFF. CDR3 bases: TGTGCCAGCAGCTTAGTGGGGGCGTCGGAGCAGTTCTTC.

CDR3 in amino acids: CASRGDRRPYEQYF. The CDR3, as DNA: TGTGCCAGCAGGGGGGATAGGCGTCCCTACGAGCAGTACTTC. The chain links TRBV6-5 to TRBJ2-7; D possibly matches TRBD1 or TRBD2 (5 bases each). This CDR3 spans 14 amino acids. Trimming stripped 6 bases from V and 2 bases from J, with 14 bases between. Germline V gene sequence: CDR1 MNHEY, CDR2 SVGAGI.

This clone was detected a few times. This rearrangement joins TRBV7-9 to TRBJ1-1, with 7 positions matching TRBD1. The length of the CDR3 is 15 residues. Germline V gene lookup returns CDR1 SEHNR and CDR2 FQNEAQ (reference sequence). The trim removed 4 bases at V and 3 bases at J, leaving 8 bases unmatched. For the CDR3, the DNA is TGTGCCAGCAGCTCCCAGGGGGTTAGGGACACTGAAGCTTTCTTT. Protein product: CASSSQGVRDTEAFF.

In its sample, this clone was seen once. CDR3 sequence reads: CASSGTFAREGKNIQYF. The CDR3 DNA sequence: TGTGCCAGCAGTGGGACCTTCGCGCGGGAAGGCAAAAACATTCAGTACTTC. This rearrangement joins TRBV6-1 to TRBJ2-4; D possibly corresponds to TRBD2 (6 bases). Per germline, CDR1 MNHNS and CDR2 SASEGT. V lost 4 bases and J lost 3, with 19 bases in between. The CDR3 spans 17 residues.

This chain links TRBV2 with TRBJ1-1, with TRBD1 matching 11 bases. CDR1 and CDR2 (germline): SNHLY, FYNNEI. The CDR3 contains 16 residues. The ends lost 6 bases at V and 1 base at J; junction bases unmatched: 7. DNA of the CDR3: TGTGCCAGCAGATGGGACAGGGGGAAGGGGAACACTGAAGCTTTCTTT. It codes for CASRWDRGKGNTEAFF.

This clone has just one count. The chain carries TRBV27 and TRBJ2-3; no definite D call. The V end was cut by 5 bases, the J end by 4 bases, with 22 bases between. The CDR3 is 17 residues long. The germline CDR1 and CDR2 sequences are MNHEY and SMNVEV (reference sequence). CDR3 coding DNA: TGTGCCAGCAGTATCCTCGGACCCATACTCGGAGCAGATACGCAGTATTTT. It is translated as CASSILGPILGADTQYF.

The DNA of the CDR3 is TGTGCCAGCAGTGAAATTCTAGGACAGGGGAACACTGAAGCTTTCTTT. Translation gives CASSEILGQGNTEAFF. The chain employs TRBV6-1 and TRBJ1-1; 8 nucleotides match TRBD1. Germline-derived CDR1 and CDR2 are MNHNS and SASEGT. V was clipped by 2 bases and J by 1 base; unmatched bases: 6. The CDR3 covers 16 residues.

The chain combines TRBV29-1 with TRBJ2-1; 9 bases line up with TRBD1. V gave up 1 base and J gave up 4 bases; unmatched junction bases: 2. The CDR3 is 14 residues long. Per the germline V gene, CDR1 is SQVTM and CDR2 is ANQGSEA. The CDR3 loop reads CSVEGDREYNEQFF. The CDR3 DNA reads TGCAGCGTTGAAGGGGACAGGGAATACAATGAGCAGTTCTTC.

The CDR3 loop reads CASSHSTENTEAFF. The CDR3 DNA reads TGTGCCAGCAGCCATTCAACCGAGAACACTGAAGCTTTCTTT. V is TRBV6-6 and J is TRBJ1-1; D remains unclear. CDR1 and CDR2 from the germline V gene are MNHNY and SVGAGI (reference sequence). The V gene lost 6 bases and the J gene lost 1 base, with 12 bases spanning the gap. CDR3 length: 14 amino acids.

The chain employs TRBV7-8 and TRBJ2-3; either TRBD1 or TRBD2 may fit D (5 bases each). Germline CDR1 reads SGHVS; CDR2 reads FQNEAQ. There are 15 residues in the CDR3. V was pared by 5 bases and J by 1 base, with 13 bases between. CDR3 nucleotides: TGTGCCAGCAGCCCCGGGACCCTAGGCACAGATACGCAGTATTTT. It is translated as CASSPGTLGTDTQYF.